This T cell receptor beta chain stems from a study of blood T cells in healthy people across ages. Using a J-beta primer mix together with a sample-barcoded 5' primer, a second PCR was run for roughly 6 to 11 cycles. TCRdb ran MiXCR on the 5' RACE reads and lists one entry per CDR3 protein. The sample has around 1.5 million distinct CDR3 sequences, approximately 60% seen once. The study recruited healthy Caucasian donors from Russia who were aged about 6 to 100. Peripheral blood from each donor was collected in a volume of 9.5 to 10 milliliters. The extraction recovered at least 5 micrograms of total RNA per sample. The CDR3 runs 17 residues. Germline CDR1 MNHEY, CDR2 SVGAGI. V gave up 0 bases and J gave up 4 bases, with 13 bases separating them.

The gene calls are TRBV6-5 and TRBJ1-6; the D is unclear. This receptor was taken from a man younger than 30 in good health. Sequencing was performed on blood. The CDR3 region has the DNA TGTGCCAGCAGTTACTCGAAAGAAGACTTTTATAATTCACCCCTCCACTTT. It codes for CASSYSKEDFYNSPLHF.